The 7 T cell receptor beta chains in this list originate from one sample, sequenced in a study of T cell responses to AZD1222 COVID-19 vaccine. Only in-frame clones appear in the TCRdb table, and some are missing; sequencing was by immunoSEQ multiplex PCR. The table has about 160,000 clones, around 87% seen once; the top ten hold about 6.9%. Sequencing used peripheral blood, obtained on day 0 of AZD1222 vaccination. The receptors were gathered from an adult in good health.

The chain joins TRBV9 to TRBJ2-1; a possible D gene is TRBD2 (6 bases). Trimming stripped 0 bases from V and 4 bases from J, with 29 bases between. The germline CDR1 and CDR2 sequences are SGDLS and YYNGEE. The CDR3 sequence is 21 residues long. CDR3 region: CASSVEGSGWKRPGGYNEQFF. The CDR3 DNA reads TGTGCCAGCAGCGTAGAAGGTAGTGGTTGGAAACGTCCCGGGGGATACAATGAGCAGTTCTTC.

The genes are TRBV9 and TRBJ1-4; no clear D gene. Per the germline V gene, CDR1 is SGDLS and CDR2 is YYNGEE. The ends were cut back, 5 bases at V and 0 bases at J, with 8 bases in the middle. CDR3 length equals 14 residues. The CDR3 loop is CASSRTSTNEKLFF. CDR3 nucleotide sequence: TGTGCCAGCAGTAGGACGTCAACTAATGAAAAACTGTTTTTT.

The V gene is TRBV10-2, the J gene TRBJ2-7; D unresolved. V lost 6 bases and J 2 bases, leaving 11 bases between the germline ends. Looked up from germline, CDR1 is WSHSY and CDR2 is SAAADI. The CDR3 length is 13 residues. Written as DNA, the CDR3 is TGCGCCAGCAGGGACCCTGCCGCCTACGAGCAGTACTTC. Its translation: CASRDPAAYEQYF.

This clone was observed a handful of times. The rearrangement joins TRBV5-6 to TRBJ2-2, with 11 bases lining up with TRBD2. CDR1 SGHDT and CDR2 YYEEEE come from the germline V gene. The junction had 6 bases not matched to a gene; V was cut back by 4 bases and J by 4 bases. CDR3 size: 16 residues. In DNA, the CDR3 is TGTGCCAGCAGCCCGCCTAGCGGGGGGTCCACCGGGGAGCTGTTTTTT. Residues: CASSPPSGGSTGELFF.

The chain recombines TRBV4-1 with TRBJ1-2; D gene ambiguous. CDR3 length: 15 amino acids. Per the germline V gene, CDR1 is MGHRA and CDR2 is YSYEKL. V was cut by 1 base and J by 0 bases, with 9 bases left in between. The CDR3 nucleotides are TGCGCCAGCAGCCAAGCGGGGAAGACTAACTATGGCTACACCTTC. It encodes CASSQAGKTNYGYTF.

The chain joins TRBV5-4 to TRBJ2-5, with 9 bases fitting TRBD2. CDR1 is SGHNT, CDR2 YYREEE, per germline (reference sequence). V trimming: 4 bases; J trimming: 7 bases; junction bases outside the gene matches: 8. This CDR3 spans 14 amino acids. Here the CDR3 reads CASSQSGGKVTQYF. The CDR3 DNA follows: TGTGCCAGCAGCCAAAGCGGGGGGAAGGTGACCCAGTACTTC. Full variable domain (missing parts from reference TRBV5-4 and TRBJ2-5): ETGVTQSPTHLIKTRGQQVTLRCSSQSGHNTVSWYQQALGQGPQFIFQYYREEENGRGNFPPRFSGLQFPNYSSELNVNALELDDSALYLCASSQSGGKVTQYFGPGTRLLVL.

The J gene is TRBJ2-3, the V gene TRBV5-1; the D gene is possibly TRBD2 (6 bases). V was pared by 6 bases and J by 0 bases, with 11 bases between. The CDR3 runs 14 residues. The V gene's germline CDR1 is SGHRS and CDR2 YFSETQ. Here the CDR3 reads CASTPGTSTDTQYF. The CDR3 bases are TGCGCCAGCACCCCCGGGACTAGCACAGATACGCAGTATTTT.